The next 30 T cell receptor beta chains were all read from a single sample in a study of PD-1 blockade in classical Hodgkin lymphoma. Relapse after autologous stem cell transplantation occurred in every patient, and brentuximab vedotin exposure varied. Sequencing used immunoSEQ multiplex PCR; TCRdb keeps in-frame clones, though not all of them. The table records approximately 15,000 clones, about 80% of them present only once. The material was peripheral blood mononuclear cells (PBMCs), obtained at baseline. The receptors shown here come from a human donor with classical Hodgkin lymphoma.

CDR3: CASSGRSANEQFF. The CDR3 nucleotides read TGTGCCAGTTCGGGGAGATCGGCAAATGAGCAGTTCTTC. This rearrangement joins TRBV19 to TRBJ2-1; perhaps TRBD2 as D (5 bases). Trimming stripped 8 bases from V and 7 bases from J, with 15 bases between. The CDR3 consists of 13 residues. The germline CDR1 and CDR2 sequences are LNHDA and SQIVND (reference sequence).

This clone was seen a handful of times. The CDR3 DNA reads TGCGCCAGCAGCTTTAAGGGGGACACTGAAGCTTTCTTT. The encoded protein is CASSFKGDTEAFF. The V gene is TRBV5-1, the J gene TRBJ1-1; maybe TRBD1 (6 bases). Deletions cut 2 bases from V and 3 bases from J, with 8 bases between. The V gene's germline CDR1 is SGHRS and CDR2 YFSETQ. The CDR3 has 13 residues. Drawing the rest from reference TRBV5-1 and TRBJ1-1, the complete variable domain is KAGVTQTPRYLIKTRGQQVTLSCSPISGHRSVSWYQQTPGQGLQFLFEYFSETQRNKGNFPGRFSGRQFSNSRSEMNVSTLELGDSALYLCASSFKGDTEAFFGQGTRLTVV.

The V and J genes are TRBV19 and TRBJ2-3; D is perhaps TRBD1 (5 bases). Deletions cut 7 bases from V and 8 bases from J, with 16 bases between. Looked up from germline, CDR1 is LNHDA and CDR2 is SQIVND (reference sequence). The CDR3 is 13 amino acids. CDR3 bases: TGTGCCAGTACTATCAGGGAATCGGGTACGCAGTATTTT. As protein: CASTIRESGTQYF.

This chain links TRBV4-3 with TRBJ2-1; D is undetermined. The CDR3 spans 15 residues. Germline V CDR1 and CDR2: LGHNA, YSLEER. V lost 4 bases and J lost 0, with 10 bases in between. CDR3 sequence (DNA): TGCGCCAGCAGCCCTTATGGGGTCTCCTACAATGAGCAGTTCTTC. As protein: CASSPYGVSYNEQFF.

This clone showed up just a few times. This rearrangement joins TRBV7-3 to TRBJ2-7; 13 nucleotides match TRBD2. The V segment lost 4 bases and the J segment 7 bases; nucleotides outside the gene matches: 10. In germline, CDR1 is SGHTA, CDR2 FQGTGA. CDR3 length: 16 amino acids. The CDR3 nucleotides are TGTGCCAGCAGCTCCGGACTAGCGGGGGTGCTTGGGGAGCAGTACTTC. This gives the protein CASSSGLAGVLGEQYF.

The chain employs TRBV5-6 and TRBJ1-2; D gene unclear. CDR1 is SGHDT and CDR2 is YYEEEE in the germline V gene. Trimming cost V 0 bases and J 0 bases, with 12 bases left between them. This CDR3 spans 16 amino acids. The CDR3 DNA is TGTGCCAGCAGCTTGGGGCCGGGAATCGCTAACTATGGCTACACCTTC. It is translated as CASSLGPGIANYGYTF. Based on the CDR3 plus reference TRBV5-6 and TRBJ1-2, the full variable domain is DAGVTQSPTHLIKTRGQQVTLRCSPKSGHDTVSWYQQALGQGPQFIFQYYEEEERQRGNFPDRFSGHQFPNYSSELNVNALLLGDSALYLCASSLGPGIANYGYTFGSGTRLTVV.

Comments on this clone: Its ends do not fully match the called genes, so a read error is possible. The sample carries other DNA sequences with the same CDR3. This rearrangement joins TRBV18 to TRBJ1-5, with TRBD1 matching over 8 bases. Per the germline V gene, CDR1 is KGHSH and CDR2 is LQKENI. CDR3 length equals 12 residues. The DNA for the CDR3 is TGCGCCAGCGGCCAGGGGGCGCGGGCCCAGCATTTT. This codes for CASGQGARAQHF.

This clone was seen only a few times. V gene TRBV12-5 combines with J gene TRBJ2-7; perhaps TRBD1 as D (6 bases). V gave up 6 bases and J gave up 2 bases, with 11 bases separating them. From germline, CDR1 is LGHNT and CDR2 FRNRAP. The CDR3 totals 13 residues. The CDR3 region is CASGPRDTYEQYF. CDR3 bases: TGTGCTAGTGGACCCCGGGACACCTACGAGCAGTACTTC.

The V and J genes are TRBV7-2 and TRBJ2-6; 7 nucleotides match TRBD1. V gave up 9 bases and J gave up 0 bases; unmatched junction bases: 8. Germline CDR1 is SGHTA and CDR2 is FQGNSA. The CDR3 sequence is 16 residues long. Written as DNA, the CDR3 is TGTGCCAGTCACCGGGACAGACCCTCTGGGGCCAACGTCCTGACTTTC. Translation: CASHRDRPSGANVLTF. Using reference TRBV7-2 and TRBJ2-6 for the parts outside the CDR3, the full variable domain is GAGVSQSPSNKVTEKGKDVELRCDPISGHTALYWYRQSLGQGLEFLIYFQGNSAPDKSGLPSDRFSAERTGGSVSTLTIQRTQQEDSAVYLCASHRDRPSGANVLTFGAGSRLTVL.

CDR3: CASSSTAEQYF. CDR3 in DNA: TGTGCCAGCAGTTCCACGGCCGAGCAGTACTTC. This chain joins TRBV6-5 and TRBJ2-7; D unresolved. The CDR3 loop spans 11 amino acids. V lost 4 bases and J 6 bases, leaving 7 bases between the germline ends. Per the germline V gene, CDR1 is MNHEY and CDR2 is SVGAGI.

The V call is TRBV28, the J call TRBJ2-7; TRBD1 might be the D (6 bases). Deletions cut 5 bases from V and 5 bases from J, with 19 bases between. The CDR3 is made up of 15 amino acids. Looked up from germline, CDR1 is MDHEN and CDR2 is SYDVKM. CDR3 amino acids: CASSPRTVELHEQYF. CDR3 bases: TGTGCCAGCAGTCCGAGGACAGTCGAGCTCCACGAGCAGTACTTC.

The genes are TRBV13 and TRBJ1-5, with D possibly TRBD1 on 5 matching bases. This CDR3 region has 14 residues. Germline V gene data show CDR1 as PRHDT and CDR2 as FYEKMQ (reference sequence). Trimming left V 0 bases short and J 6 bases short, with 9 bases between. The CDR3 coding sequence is TGTGCCAGCAGCTTAGGACAGGCTGCTCAGCCCCAGCATTTT. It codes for CASSLGQAAQPQHF. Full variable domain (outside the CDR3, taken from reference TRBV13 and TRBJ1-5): AAGVIQSPRHLIKEKRETATLKCYPIPRHDTVYWYQQGPGQDPQFLISFYEKMQSDKGSIPDRFSAQQFSDYHSELNMSSLELGDSALYFCASSLGQAAQPQHFGDGTRLSIL.

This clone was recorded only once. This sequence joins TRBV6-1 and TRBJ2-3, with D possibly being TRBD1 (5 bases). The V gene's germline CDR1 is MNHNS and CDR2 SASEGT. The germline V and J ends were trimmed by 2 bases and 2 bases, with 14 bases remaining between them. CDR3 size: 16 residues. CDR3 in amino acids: CASSEWGRASTDTQYF. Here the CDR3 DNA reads TGTGCCAGCAGTGAATGGGGCAGGGCCTCCACAGATACGCAGTATTTT.

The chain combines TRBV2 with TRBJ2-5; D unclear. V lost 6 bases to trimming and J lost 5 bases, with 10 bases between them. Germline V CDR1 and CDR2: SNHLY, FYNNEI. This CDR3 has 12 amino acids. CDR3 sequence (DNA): TGTGCCAGCAGGTTAAGCTTTGAGACCCAGTACTTC. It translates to CASRLSFETQYF.

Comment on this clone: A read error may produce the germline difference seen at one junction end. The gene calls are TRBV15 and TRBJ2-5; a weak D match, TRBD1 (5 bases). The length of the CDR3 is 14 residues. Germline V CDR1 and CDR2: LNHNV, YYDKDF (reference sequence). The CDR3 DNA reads TGTGCCACCAGCAAAAGACAGACACAAGGGACCCAGTACTTC. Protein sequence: CATSKRQTQGTQYF.

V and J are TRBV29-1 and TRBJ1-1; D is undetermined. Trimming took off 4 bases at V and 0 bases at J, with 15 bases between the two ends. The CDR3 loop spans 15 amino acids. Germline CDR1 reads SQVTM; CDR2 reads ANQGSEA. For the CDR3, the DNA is TGCAGCGTTGGGGTAGGTCAGAGCATGAACACTGAAGCTTTCTTT. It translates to CSVGVGQSMNTEAFF.

The CDR3 region is CAISSGNTIYF. The CDR3 nucleotides are TGTGCCATCAGCAGTGGAAACACCATATATTTT. V is TRBV10-3 and J is TRBJ1-3; the D is unclear. V was clipped by 6 bases and J by 3 bases, with 3 bases between them. This CDR3 is built from 11 residues. Germline-derived CDR1 and CDR2 are ENHRY and SYGVKD.

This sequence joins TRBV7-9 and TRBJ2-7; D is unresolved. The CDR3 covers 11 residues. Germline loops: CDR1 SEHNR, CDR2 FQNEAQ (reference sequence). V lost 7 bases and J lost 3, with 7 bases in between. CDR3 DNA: TGTGCCAGCACTCCGCTCTACGAGCAGTACTTC. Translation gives CASTPLYEQYF.

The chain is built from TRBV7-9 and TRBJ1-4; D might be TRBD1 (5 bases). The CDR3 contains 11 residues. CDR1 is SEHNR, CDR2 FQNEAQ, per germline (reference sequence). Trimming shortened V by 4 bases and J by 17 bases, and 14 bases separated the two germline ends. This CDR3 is CASSSAGILFF. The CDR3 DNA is TGTGCCAGCAGCTCGGCAGGGATCCTATTTTTT. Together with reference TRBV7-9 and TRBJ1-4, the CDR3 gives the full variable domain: DTGVSQNPRHKITKRGQNVTFRCDPISEHNRLYWYRQTLGQGPEFLTYFQNEAQLEKSRLLSDRFSAERPKGSFSTLEIQRTEQGDSAMYLCASSSAGILFFGSGTQLSVL.

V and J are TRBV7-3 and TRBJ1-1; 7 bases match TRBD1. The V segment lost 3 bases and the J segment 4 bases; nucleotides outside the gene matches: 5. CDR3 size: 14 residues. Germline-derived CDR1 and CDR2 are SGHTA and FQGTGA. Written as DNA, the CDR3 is TGTGCCAGCAGCTTGACAGGGAGGGTCACTGAAGCTTTCTTT. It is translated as CASSLTGRVTEAFF.

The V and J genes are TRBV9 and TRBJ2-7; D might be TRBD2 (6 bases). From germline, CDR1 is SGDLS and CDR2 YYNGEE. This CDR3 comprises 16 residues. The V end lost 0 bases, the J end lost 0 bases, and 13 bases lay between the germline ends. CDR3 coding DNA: TGTGCCAGCAGCGTAGCGGGACTTTCAAGCTCCTACGAGCAGTACTTC. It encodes CASSVAGLSSSYEQYF.

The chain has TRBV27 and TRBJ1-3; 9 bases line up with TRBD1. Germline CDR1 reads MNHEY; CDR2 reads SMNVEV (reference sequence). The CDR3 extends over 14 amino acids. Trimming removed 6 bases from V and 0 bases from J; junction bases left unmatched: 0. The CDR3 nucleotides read TGTGCCAGCAGGACAGGGGGCTCTGGAAACACCATATATTTT. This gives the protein CASRTGGSGNTIYF.

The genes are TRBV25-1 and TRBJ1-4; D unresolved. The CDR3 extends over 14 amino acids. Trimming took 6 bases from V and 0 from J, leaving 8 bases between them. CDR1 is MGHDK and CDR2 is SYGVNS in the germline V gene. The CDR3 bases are TGTGCCAGCAGAGAGACCGCAACTAATGAAAAACTGTTTTTT. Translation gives CASRETATNEKLFF.

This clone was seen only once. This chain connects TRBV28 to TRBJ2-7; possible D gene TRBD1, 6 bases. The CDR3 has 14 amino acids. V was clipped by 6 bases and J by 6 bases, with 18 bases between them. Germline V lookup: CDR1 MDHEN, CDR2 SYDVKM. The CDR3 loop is CASSIPQGKSEQYF. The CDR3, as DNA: TGTGCCAGCAGCATCCCTCAGGGGAAAAGCGAGCAGTACTTC.

The chain's CDR3 is CASSLHPNSYEQYF. The CDR3 nucleotides are TGTGCCAGCAGCCTACACCCCAACTCCTACGAGCAGTACTTC. The chain combines TRBV14 with TRBJ2-7, with D unclear. Germline CDR1 and CDR2: SGHDN and FVKESK. The V end lost 4 bases, the J end lost 0 bases, and 10 bases lay between the germline ends. This CDR3 region has 14 residues. Combining the CDR3 with reference TRBV14 and TRBJ2-7 gives the whole variable domain EAGVTQFPSHSVIEKGQTVTLRCDPISGHDNLYWYRRVMGKEIKFLLHFVKESKQDESGMPNNRFLAERTGGTYSTLKVQPAELEDSGVYFCASSLHPNSYEQYFGPGTRLTVT.

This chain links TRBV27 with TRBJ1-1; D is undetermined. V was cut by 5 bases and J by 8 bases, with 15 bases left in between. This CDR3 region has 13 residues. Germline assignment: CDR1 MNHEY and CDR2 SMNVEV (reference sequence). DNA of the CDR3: TGTGCCAGCAGTCCAATGGTAGGCAGAGAAGCTTTCTTT. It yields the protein CASSPMVGREAFF.

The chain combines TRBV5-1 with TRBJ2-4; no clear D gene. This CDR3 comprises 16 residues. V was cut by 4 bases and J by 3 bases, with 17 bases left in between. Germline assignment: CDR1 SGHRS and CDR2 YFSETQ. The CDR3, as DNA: TGCGCCAGCAGCCTTAAGGTTTTATTGAGCAAAAACATTCAGTACTTC. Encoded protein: CASSLKVLLSKNIQYF.

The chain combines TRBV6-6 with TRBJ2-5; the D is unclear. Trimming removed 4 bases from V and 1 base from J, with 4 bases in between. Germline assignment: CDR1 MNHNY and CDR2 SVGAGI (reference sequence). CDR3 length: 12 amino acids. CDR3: CASSWSQETQYF. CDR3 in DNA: TGTGCCAGCAGTTGGTCCCAAGAGACCCAGTACTTC.

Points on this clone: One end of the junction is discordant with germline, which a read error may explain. The chain's CDR3 is CASSQVGGRGYEQYF. CDR3 coding DNA: TGTGCCAGCAGTCAAGTCGGAGGGAGAGGTTACGAGCAGTACTTC. V gene TRBV14 combines with J gene TRBJ2-7, with D perhaps TRBD2 (6 bases). The CDR3 runs 15 residues. In germline, CDR1 is SGHDN, CDR2 FVKESK.

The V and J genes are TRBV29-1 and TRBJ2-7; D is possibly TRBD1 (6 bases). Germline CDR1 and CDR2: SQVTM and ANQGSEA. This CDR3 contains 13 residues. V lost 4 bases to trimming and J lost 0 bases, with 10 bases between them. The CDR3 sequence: CSVARDTSYEQYF. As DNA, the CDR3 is TGCAGCGTTGCCCGGGACACCTCCTACGAGCAGTACTTC.